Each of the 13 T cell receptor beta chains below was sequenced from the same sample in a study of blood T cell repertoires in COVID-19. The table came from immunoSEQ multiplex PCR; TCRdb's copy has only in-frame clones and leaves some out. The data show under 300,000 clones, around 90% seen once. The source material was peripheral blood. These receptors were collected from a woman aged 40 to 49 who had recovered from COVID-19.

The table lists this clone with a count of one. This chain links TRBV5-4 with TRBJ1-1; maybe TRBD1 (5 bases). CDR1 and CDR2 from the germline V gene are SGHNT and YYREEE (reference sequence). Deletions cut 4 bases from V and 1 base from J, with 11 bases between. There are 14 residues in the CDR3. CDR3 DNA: TGTGCCAGCAGCGACCGGACAAAGAACACTGAAGCTTTCTTT. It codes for CASSDRTKNTEAFF.

CDR3 sequence reads: CASSSASGGNQPQHF. DNA of the CDR3: TGTGCCAGCAGCTCCGCGTCAGGGGGGAATCAGCCCCAGCATTTT. V gene TRBV28 combines with J gene TRBJ1-5; 7 bases match TRBD1. The CDR3 is made up of 15 amino acids. The V gene end was trimmed by 6 bases and the J gene end by 4 bases; junction bases not matched to a gene: 9. The germline CDR1 and CDR2 sequences are MDHEN and SYDVKM.

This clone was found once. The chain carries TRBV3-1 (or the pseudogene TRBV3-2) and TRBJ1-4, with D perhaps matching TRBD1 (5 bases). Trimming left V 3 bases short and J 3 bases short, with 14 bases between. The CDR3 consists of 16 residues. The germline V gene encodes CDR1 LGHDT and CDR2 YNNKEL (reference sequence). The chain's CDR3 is CASSQARGVANEKLFF. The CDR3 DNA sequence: TGTGCCAGCAGCCAGGCTCGGGGGGTGGCTAATGAAAAACTGTTTTTT.

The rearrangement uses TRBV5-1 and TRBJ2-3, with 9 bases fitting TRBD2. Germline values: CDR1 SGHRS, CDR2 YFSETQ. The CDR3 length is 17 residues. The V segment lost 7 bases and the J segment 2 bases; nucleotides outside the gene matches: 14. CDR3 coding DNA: TGCGCCAGCGGCGGGCTAGCGGGGCGTCGATTCACAGATACGCAGTATTTT. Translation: CASGGLAGRRFTDTQYF.

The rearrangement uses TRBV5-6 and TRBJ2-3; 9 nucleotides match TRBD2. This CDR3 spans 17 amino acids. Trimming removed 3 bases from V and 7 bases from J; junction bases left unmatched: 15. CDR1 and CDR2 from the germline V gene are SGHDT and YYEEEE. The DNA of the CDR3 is TGTGCCAGCAGCTCACTTGGGGGGCGGGAGGGCCCAAATACGCAGTATTTT. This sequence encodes CASSSLGGREGPNTQYF.

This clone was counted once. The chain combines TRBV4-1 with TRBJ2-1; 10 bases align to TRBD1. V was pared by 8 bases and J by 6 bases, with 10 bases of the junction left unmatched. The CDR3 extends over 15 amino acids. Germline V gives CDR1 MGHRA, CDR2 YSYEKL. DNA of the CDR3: TGCGCCAGCGGGCGACAGGGGGCTGAGGGCAATGAGCAGTTCTTC. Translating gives CASGRQGAEGNEQFF.

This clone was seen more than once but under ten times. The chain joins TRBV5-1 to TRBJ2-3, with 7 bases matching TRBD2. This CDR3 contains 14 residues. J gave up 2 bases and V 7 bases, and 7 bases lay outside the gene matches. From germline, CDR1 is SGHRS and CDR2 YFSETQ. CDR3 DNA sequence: TGCGCCAGCGACGAGGGACTACTCACAGATACGCAGTATTTT. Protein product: CASDEGLLTDTQYF.

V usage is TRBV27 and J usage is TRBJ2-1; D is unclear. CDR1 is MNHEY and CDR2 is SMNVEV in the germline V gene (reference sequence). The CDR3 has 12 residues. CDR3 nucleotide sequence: TGTGCAGTAGAGACCCCGGGCAATGAGCAGTTCTTC. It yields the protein CAVETPGNEQFF.

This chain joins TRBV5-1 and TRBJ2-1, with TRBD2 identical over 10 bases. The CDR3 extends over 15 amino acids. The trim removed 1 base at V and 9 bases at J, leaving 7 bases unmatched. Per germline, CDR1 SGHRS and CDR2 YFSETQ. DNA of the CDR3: TGCGCCAGCAGCTTGAGTCTAGCGGGAGTCGTTGAGCAGTTCTTC. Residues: CASSLSLAGVVEQFF.

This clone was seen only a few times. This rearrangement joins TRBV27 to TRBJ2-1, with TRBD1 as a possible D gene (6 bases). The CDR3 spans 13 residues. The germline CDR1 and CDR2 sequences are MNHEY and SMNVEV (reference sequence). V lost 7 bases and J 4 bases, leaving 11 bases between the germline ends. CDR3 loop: CASTGQPYNEQFF. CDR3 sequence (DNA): TGTGCCAGCACCGGACAGCCTTACAATGAGCAGTTCTTC.

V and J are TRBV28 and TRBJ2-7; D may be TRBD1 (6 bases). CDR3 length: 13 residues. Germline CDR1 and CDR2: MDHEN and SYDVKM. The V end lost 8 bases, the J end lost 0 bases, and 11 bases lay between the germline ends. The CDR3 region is CASGDRTSYEQYF. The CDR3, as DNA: TGTGCCAGCGGTGACAGGACCTCCTACGAGCAGTACTTC. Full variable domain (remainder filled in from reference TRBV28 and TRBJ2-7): DVKVTQSSRYLVKRTGEKVFLECVQDMDHENMFWYRQDPGLGLRLIYFSYDVKMKEKGDIPEGYSVSREKKERFSLILESASTNQTSMYLCASGDRTSYEQYFGPGTRLTVT.

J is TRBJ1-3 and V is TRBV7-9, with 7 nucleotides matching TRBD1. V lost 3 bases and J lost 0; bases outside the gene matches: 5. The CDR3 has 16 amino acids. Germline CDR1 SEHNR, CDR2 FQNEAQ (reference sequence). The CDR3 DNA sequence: TGTGCCAGCAGCTTGGCTGGGACAGCCTCTGGAAACACCATATATTTT. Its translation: CASSLAGTASGNTIYF.

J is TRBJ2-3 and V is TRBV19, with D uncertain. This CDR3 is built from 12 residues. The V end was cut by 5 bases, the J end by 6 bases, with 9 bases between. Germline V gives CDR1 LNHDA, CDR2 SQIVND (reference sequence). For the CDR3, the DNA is TGTGCCAGTAGTCCCCAGTCCGATACGCAGTATTTT. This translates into CASSPQSDTQYF. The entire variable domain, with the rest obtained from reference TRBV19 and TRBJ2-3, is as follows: DGGITQSPKYLFRKEGQNVTLSCEQNLNHDAMYWYRQDPGQGLRLIYYSQIVNDFQKGDIAEGYSVSREKKESFPLTVTSAQKNPTAFYLCASSPQSDTQYFGPGTRLTVL.